This entry concerns a single T cell receptor beta chain. Germline CDR1 is SGHTS and CDR2 is YDEGEE. Losses at the gene ends were 3 bases for V and 6 bases for J; bases not matched to a gene: 5. The CDR3 totals 15 residues. This record belongs to a study of technical replicates of blood from four donors. TCRdb's copy holds only in-frame clones and misses some; the assay was immunoSEQ multiplex PCR. The table has about 83,000 clones, approximately 96% seen once; the top ten hold approximately 0.3%. The receptor comes from a human donor in good health. The source material was T cells isolated from PBMCs. V and J are TRBV5-8 and TRBJ2-1; the match to TRBD2 covers 11 bases. CDR3 residues: CASSWGTSGSNEQFF. In DNA, the CDR3 is TGTGCCAGCAGCTGGGGGACTAGCGGCTCCAATGAGCAGTTCTTC.